This T cell receptor beta chain was captured by sequencing in a study of blood T cell repertoires in COVID-19 (dated by TCRdb to 2019 to 2021). Regarding the study in general: The collaborator samples originated in the United States, Italy and Spain and spanned the acute and convalescent phases of COVID-19. Sample metadata almost always included a de-identified subject ID, COVID-19 status, age in years and sex. A freely available public database, intended as a resource for researchers studying the immune response to SARS-CoV-2, is where the repertoires were released. The material from the prospective study consisted of cDNA or gDNA derived from T cells, B-cell-depleted T cells, or PBMCs. The samples were drawn from two sources: the first 160 participants of the ongoing ImmuneRACE study, and fewer than 1,500 subjects contributed by 6 global collaborators. Subjects who had been exposed to COVID-19, were actively infected with it, or had recovered from it provided the deeply sampled blood TCRbeta repertoires that made up the dataset. Where available, HLA class I and class II types were obtained from metadata supplied by the sample provider rather than from assay-based typing. Results and caveats for the whole study, not just this receptor: How much clinical and demographic metadata was included differed by source and by participant, and the metadata was provided uncurated.

One collaborating source in Seattle enrolled patients while the patients were actively infected and followed the patients over time throughout the course of disease. Collaborating institutions collected whole blood in K2EDTA tubes following their own protocols. For TCRbeta analysis, collaborators shipped samples as frozen whole blood, isolated PBMCs, or DNA extracted from either of those sample types. From its cysteine to its phenylalanine, the CDR3 spans 12 amino acids. The kept DNA is CDR3 alone, 36 bases in frame from the first base. The V end loses 5 bases and the J end loses 2 bases, and a stretch of 7 bases separates them. CDR1 and CDR2 were assigned from the germline V gene as KGHSH and LQKENI. Comments on this clone: Its antigen target is currently unknown. No much larger clonotype is one base removed from it; base qualities were not supplied.

The immunoSEQ Assay, a bias-controlled multiplex PCR, was used to amplify TCRbeta CDR3 regions from genomic DNA. Under the source paper's analysis protocol: Within the assay, amplification of reference gene primers was used to estimate how many nucleated cells each sample contained. Sequence reads were collapsed and filtered to measure the absolute abundance of every unique TCRbeta CDR3 rearrangement. For each sample, productive Simpson clonality was calculated by taking the square root of Simpson's diversity index across productive rearrangements. Not all clones reach the TCRdb copy of this immuneACCESS table, which keeps in-frame sequences only. Checked studies attribute under half of the gap to unresolved V genes and leave the rest unexplained. The D gene and trimming were derived from the DNA, and the V and J assignments and clone size from that table. Within this sample are some 200,000 clones, with roughly four fifths of them counted one time only. Jointly, the top ten make up roughly 12% of the sample.

The sequence joins TRBV18 to TRBJ2-7; 5 matching bases give a weak D call of TRBD1. This receptor was obtained from a woman at least 80 years old with COVID-19, enrolled during active disease. Sequencing was performed on peripheral blood. The nucleotide sequence reads TGTGCCAGCTCAACAGGCGCCTACGAGCAGTACTTC. Its translation reads: CASSTGAYEQYF.